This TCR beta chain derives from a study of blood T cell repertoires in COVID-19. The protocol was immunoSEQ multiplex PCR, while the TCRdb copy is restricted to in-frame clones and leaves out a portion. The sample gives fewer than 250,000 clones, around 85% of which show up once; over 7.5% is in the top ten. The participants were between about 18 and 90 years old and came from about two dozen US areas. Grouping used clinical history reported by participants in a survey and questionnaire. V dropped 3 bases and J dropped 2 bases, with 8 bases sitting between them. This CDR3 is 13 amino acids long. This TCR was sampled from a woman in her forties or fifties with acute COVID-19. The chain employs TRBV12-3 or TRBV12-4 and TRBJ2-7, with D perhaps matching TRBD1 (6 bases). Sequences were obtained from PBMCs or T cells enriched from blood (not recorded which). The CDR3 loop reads CASSFDRTYEQYF. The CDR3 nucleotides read TGTGCCAGCAGTTTTGACAGGACCTACGAGCAGTACTTC.